These 3 T cell receptor beta chains were all obtained from the same sample, sequenced in a study of persistence of HIV-infected CD4 T cells. Their recognized antigens are unknown. The stimulus was an HIV-1 Gag 15-mer peptide pool, 0.85 to 1 ug/peptide/mL. Memory cells lacking CD40L and CD69 with high CD45RO were sorted. This was the immunoSEQ version 4 assay in survey mode. Here immunoSEQ multiplex PCR was the method, and the copy in TCRdb shows in-frame clones only, minus some. The sample carries 30,000 to 40,000 clones, 82% recorded once. Sequencing was performed on CD4+ T cells sorted from PBMCs after approximately 20-hour stimulation, taken from a patient who received antiretroviral therapy. The receptors were gathered from an adult woman with HIV who was CMV-seropositive.

The rearrangement uses TRBV5-6 and TRBJ2-7; unclear D gene. Trimming shortened V by 2 bases and J by 2 bases, and 5 bases separated the two germline ends. The CDR3 has 12 residues. The germline V gene has CDR1 SGHDT and CDR2 YYEEEE. The CDR3: CASSFQTYEQYF. For the CDR3, the DNA is TGTGCCAGCAGCTTTCAGACCTACGAGCAGTACTTC.

This clone was found once. The chain employs TRBV19 and TRBJ1-1; D is unresolved. V was shortened by 9 bases and J by 2 bases, with 7 bases between the two germline ends. CDR1 and CDR2 (germline): LNHDA, SQIVND (reference sequence). CDR3 length: 11 amino acids. CDR3 bases: TGTGCCAGCGTCCATAACACTGAAGCTTTCTTT. Residues: CASVHNTEAFF.

The V call is TRBV12-3 or TRBV12-4, the J call TRBJ1-5, with D possibly TRBD1 on 6 matching bases. Trimming left V 6 bases short and J 4 bases short, with 10 bases between. The CDR3 spans 13 residues. In DNA form, the CDR3 reads TGTGCCAGCAGGTTGGGACAAAATCAGCCCCAGCATTTT. Translation gives CASRLGQNQPQHF.